This TCR beta chain was retrieved from a study of CD8+ T cells in alopecia areata. Treatment meaning: oral pan-JAK inhibitor, 5-10 mg twice daily. The CDR3 runs 13 residues. Germline CDR1 and CDR2: MNHNY and SVGAGI (reference sequence). V lost 4 bases to trimming and J lost 5 bases, with 11 bases between them. RNA, once extracted, was reverse transcribed into cDNA for use as the sequencing template. TCRdb's copy holds only in-frame clones and misses some; the assay was immunoSEQ multiplex PCR. The table has 150,000 to 250,000 clones, approximately 56% seen once. The source is a human donor with alopecia areata. The sequenced sample was CD4+ T cells sorted from blood, obtained at week 4, from a patient treated with tofacitinib. V and J are TRBV6-6 and TRBJ1-2; maybe TRBD1 (5 bases). CDR3 in amino acids: CASSLGGPYGYTF. The DNA of the CDR3 is TGTGCCAGCAGTTTGGGGGGACCTTATGGCTACACCTTC.